This T cell receptor beta chain was retrieved from a study of regulatory T cells in long-lasting Graves disease. This clonotype was counted many times. What it binds is unknown. Germline is not matched at one junction end, which may reflect a read error. Germline V CDR1 and CDR2: SGHRS, YFSETQ. The CDR3 has 14 residues. This sample's time point: newly diagnosed GD, antithyroid drugs for less than 3 months. Extracted RNA from PBMCs served as the source of the TCR library. Patients with Graves' disease were diagnosed by American Thyroid Association guidelines. Overall study results and limits: There were preferences for TRBV28, TRBJ1-2 and TRBJ2-5 in persistent disease. The researchers studied only peripheral blood, not thyroid tissue.

Sequencing libraries for TCR beta were prepared with iRepertoire HTBI primers and Arm-PCR of CDR3 regions. Each CDR3 protein is one row after TCRdb ran MiXCR on the multiplex PCR reads. Found here are roughly 260,000 distinct CDR3 sequences, around 19% of them singletons; the top ten hold roughly 15%. Separately, the same data were catalogued under a study of T cells in Graves' hyperthyroidism and ophthalmopathy. That paper notes: The TCR CDR3 first-round RT-PCR relied on the HTBI primer set.

The origin of this receptor is a woman aged 25 to 39 with Graves disease. The chain is built from TRBV5-1 and TRBJ1-2; possibly TRBD1 for D (6 bases). This sample comprised peripheral blood mononuclear cells (PBMCs), obtained at new diagnosis, from a patient treated with antithyroid drugs. In nucleotides, the CDR3 is TGTGCCAGCTCATGGGCCGGGGGCAACTATGGCTACACCTTC. Translated, it gives CASSWAGGNYGYTF.